The 29 T cell receptor beta chains given below trace back to one sample, sequenced in a study of T cells in Graves' hyperthyroidism and ophthalmopathy. Amplified TCR beta CDR3 regions came from RNA transcripts. With the HTBI primer set, the TCR CDR3 went through a first round of RT-PCR. TCRdb passed the multiplex PCR reads through MiXCR, listing each CDR3 protein once. Of about 560,000 distinct CDR3 sequences in the sample, 16% were seen once. Sequences were obtained from blood. These receptors were collected from a woman aged 18-29 years with Graves' hyperthyroidism.

The chain carries TRBV4-3 and TRBJ2-2, with TRBD2 as a possible D gene (6 bases). The germline V gene has CDR1 LGHNA and CDR2 YSLEER. This CDR3 has 17 amino acids. V was pared by 1 base and J by 4 bases, with 16 bases between. For the CDR3, the DNA is TGCGCCAGCAGCCAAGTCCTCGCGCGGGGTAGCACCGGGGAGCTGTTTTTT. Protein: CASSQVLARGSTGELFF.

The chain couples TRBV12-3 or TRBV12-4 to TRBJ2-2; no firm D call. The CDR3 is 14 residues long. Trimming removed 1 base from V and 6 bases from J, with 9 bases in between. In DNA form, the CDR3 reads TGTGCCAGCAGTTTAGGCAGAATGGCCGGGGAGCTGTTTTTT. Protein product: CASSLGRMAGELFF.

This clonotype has a count of ten or more. The V and J genes are TRBV5-6 and TRBJ2-7, with 11 bases matching TRBD2. CDR3 length: 17 amino acids. Per germline, CDR1 SGHDT and CDR2 YYEEEE. The trim removed 4 bases at V and 5 bases at J, leaving 14 bases unmatched. The CDR3 DNA reads TGTGCCAGCAGCAGGGGACTAGCGGCTTTTGGGGTCCACGAGCAGTACTTC. Its protein is CASSRGLAAFGVHEQYF.

This clonotype was recorded many times. This sequence joins TRBV10-3 and TRBJ2-3; 14 nucleotides line up with TRBD2. Trimming cost V 4 bases and J 1 base; bases outside gene matches: 10. The CDR3 has 19 residues. Germline CDR1 and CDR2: ENHRY and SYGVKD. CDR3 amino acids: CAISGSETSGRDGTDTQYF. DNA for the CDR3: TGTGCCATCAGTGGGTCGGAGACTAGCGGGAGGGACGGCACAGATACGCAGTATTTT.

This clonotype was recorded at least ten times. The chain combines TRBV6-4 with TRBJ2-3, with 8 bases aligning to TRBD1. This CDR3 spans 14 amino acids. Germline CDR1 is MRHNA and CDR2 is SNTAGT. The junction had 2 bases not matched to a gene; V was cut back by 4 bases and J by 2 bases. The CDR3 region has the DNA TGTGCCAGCAGTGTGGGACAGGACACAGATACGCAGTATTTT. Its protein product is CASSVGQDTDTQYF.

This clonotype was counted many times. The chain joins TRBV20-1 to TRBJ2-7; 8 bases match TRBD2. V shed 3 bases, J shed 0 bases, and the junction held 1 base outside the gene matches. Germline-derived CDR1 and CDR2 are DFQATT and SNEGSKA (reference sequence). The CDR3 runs to 13 residues. The CDR3 is CSASGRASYEQYF. Here the CDR3 DNA reads TGCAGTGCTAGCGGGAGGGCCTCCTACGAGCAGTACTTC.

The chain recombines TRBV9 with TRBJ2-5, with 7 bases that match TRBD2. The CDR3 contains 14 residues. CDR1 is SGDLS and CDR2 is YYNGEE in the germline V gene. V trimming: 3 bases; J trimming: 3 bases; junction bases outside the gene matches: 5. Here the CDR3 DNA reads TGTGCCAGCAGCGCGTCTAGCGGTAAAGAGACCCAGTACTTC. Protein sequence: CASSASSGKETQYF.

This clonotype was detected only a few times. The V call is TRBV10-3, the J call TRBJ2-3; 11 bases align to TRBD2. V lost 2 bases and J lost 4; bases outside the gene matches: 5. This CDR3 comprises 16 residues. The V gene's germline CDR1 is ENHRY and CDR2 SYGVKD. This CDR3 is CAISETSGSASDTQYF. The DNA of the CDR3 is TGTGCCATCAGTGAGACTAGCGGGAGTGCGTCAGATACGCAGTATTTT.

This clonotype was detected many times. The gene calls are TRBV7-9 and TRBJ1-1; D gene unclear. The CDR3 is made up of 14 amino acids. Trimming pared 3 bases from V and 0 bases from J, leaving 8 bases between. Germline V lookup: CDR1 SEHNR, CDR2 FQNEAQ (reference sequence). CDR3 in DNA: TGTGCCAGCAGCTTTAGCAGGATGAACACTGAAGCTTTCTTT. Translated: CASSFSRMNTEAFF. Full variable domain (outside the CDR3, taken from reference TRBV7-9 and TRBJ1-1): DTGVSQNPRHKITKRGQNVTFRCDPISEHNRLYWYRQTLGQGPEFLTYFQNEAQLEKSRLLSDRFSAERPKGSFSTLEIQRTEQGDSAMYLCASSFSRMNTEAFFGQGTRLTVV.

Turning to this clonotype: A clone one base away is much larger, so this may be a read error. The gene calls are TRBV12-3 or TRBV12-4 and TRBJ1-2, with D perhaps matching TRBD1 (6 bases). CDR3 length: 15 amino acids. The CDR3 protein is CASSLEGGGNCGYTF. The CDR3 nucleotides are TGTGCCAGCAGTTTAGAAGGGGGTGGGAACTGTGGCTACACCTTC.

At least ten counts were recorded for this clonotype. The CDR3 here is CASSLGGVRARGGAKNIQYF. CDR3 coding DNA: TGTGCCAGCAGCTTAGGGGGAGTCCGGGCGAGAGGTGGAGCCAAAAACATTCAGTACTTC. The chain carries TRBV7-9 and TRBJ2-4; D is possibly TRBD2 (5 bases). CDR1 and CDR2 (germline): SEHNR, FQNEAQ (reference sequence). The CDR3 runs to 20 residues. V shed 1 base and J shed 0 bases, with 22 bases lying between them.

The sample holds many counts of this clonotype. The DNA for the CDR3 is TGCAGTGCTAGAGACATAGGGGCGGAGTACGAGCAGTACTTC. It is translated as CSARDIGAEYEQYF. The chain employs TRBV20-1 and TRBJ2-7, with D possibly being TRBD1 (5 bases). V lost 0 bases to trimming and J lost 4 bases, with 13 bases between them. This CDR3 is 14 amino acids long. CDR1 and CDR2 (germline): DFQATT, SNEGSKA (reference sequence).

This chain links TRBV6-5 with TRBJ1-6, with unresolved D. Germline values: CDR1 MNHEY, CDR2 SVGAGI. CDR3 length: 14 residues. Trimming left V 2 bases short and J 7 bases short, with 9 bases between. Written as DNA, the CDR3 is TGTGCCAGCAGTTACGCGGCGGGGAATTCACCCCTCCACTTT. This encodes CASSYAAGNSPLHF.

The chain is built from TRBV12-3 or TRBV12-4 and TRBJ1-2, with D perhaps matching TRBD1 (6 bases). The CDR3 has 14 residues. Trimming shortened V by 0 bases and J by 6 bases, and 11 bases separated the two germline ends. CDR3 coding DNA: TGTGCCAGCAGTTTAGCGGACAGAAACCATGGCTACACCTTC. Residues: CASSLADRNHGYTF.

The V and J genes are TRBV5-4 and TRBJ1-2; 8 bases align to TRBD1. The CDR3 contains 15 residues. Germline V lookup: CDR1 SGHNT, CDR2 YYREEE (reference sequence). The ends lost 4 bases at V and 6 bases at J; junction bases unmatched: 11. The DNA for the CDR3 is TGTGCCAGCAGCCCGCGGACAGGGACCCATCATGGCTACACCTTC. It is translated as CASSPRTGTHHGYTF. The complete variable domain, with remaining parts taken from reference TRBV5-4 and TRBJ1-2, reads ETGVTQSPTHLIKTRGQQVTLRCSSQSGHNTVSWYQQALGQGPQFIFQYYREEENGRGNFPPRFSGLQFPNYSSELNVNALELDDSALYLCASSPRTGTHHGYTFGSGTRLTVV.

This clonotype came up many times. V usage is TRBV20-1 and J usage is TRBJ2-7, with D perhaps matching TRBD2 (5 bases). CDR1 and CDR2 from the germline V gene are DFQATT and SNEGSKA (reference sequence). This CDR3 is built from 12 residues. V was pared by 5 bases and J by 1 base, with 9 bases between. The CDR3 region has the DNA TGCAGTGCTGCAGCGGAATCCTACGAGCAGTACTTC. Its translation: CSAAAESYEQYF.

On this clonotype: One base away lies a much larger clone, so this may be a sequencing read error. The V gene is TRBV12-3 or TRBV12-4, the J gene TRBJ1-2; D gene uncertain. The CDR3 covers 11 residues. The CDR3 protein is CASSINYGHTF. The CDR3 nucleotides read TGTGCCAGCAGTATTAACTATGGCCACACCTTC.

This chain uses TRBV6-1 with TRBJ1-6; D gene uncertain. The germline gives CDR1 MNHNS, CDR2 SASEGT. The CDR3 spans 12 residues. V gave up 10 bases and J gave up 8 bases, with 12 bases separating them. CDR3 coding DNA: TGTGCCACCGCAGCAGGCTATTCACCCCTCCACTTT. It codes for CATAAGYSPLHF.

This clonotype was counted only a few times. The chain is built from TRBV7-8 and TRBJ1-2, with TRBD1 identical over 8 bases. The CDR3 totals 18 residues. CDR1 and CDR2 from the germline V gene are SGHVS and FQNEAQ. V was clipped by 5 bases and J by 0 bases; unmatched bases: 14. The CDR3 DNA follows: TGTGCCAGCAGCCTCCCATCCCGGACAGGGAGGCCTAACTATGGCTACACCTTC. Residues: CASSLPSRTGRPNYGYTF.

The sample holds many counts of this clonotype. The chain recombines TRBV11-2 with TRBJ2-7, with TRBD2 matching over 9 bases. Germline values: CDR1 SGHAT, CDR2 FQNNGV. J lost 2 bases, V lost 1 base, and 6 bases had no gene match. The CDR3 sequence is 16 residues long. DNA for the CDR3: TGTGCCAGCAGCTTAGGGTTAGCGGGGGAAACCTACGAGCAGTACTTC. Residues: CASSLGLAGETYEQYF. Together with reference TRBV11-2 and TRBJ2-7, the CDR3 gives the full variable domain: EAGVAQSPRYKIIEKRQSVAFWCNPISGHATLYWYQQILGQGPKLLIQFQNNGVVDDSQLPKDRFSAERLKGVDSTLKIQPAKLEDSAVYLCASSLGLAGETYEQYFGPGTRLTVT.

This clonotype was seen repeatedly, ten times or more. This chain connects TRBV3-1 to TRBJ1-6, with no clear D. CDR1 is LGHDT, CDR2 YNNKEL, per germline (reference sequence). Trimming cost V 1 base and J 0 bases, with 4 bases left between them. This CDR3 is 15 amino acids long. The CDR3: CASSQGSSYNSPLHF. CDR3 sequence (DNA): TGTGCCAGCAGCCAAGGGAGCTCCTATAATTCACCCCTCCACTTT.

This clonotype was seen many times. The chain carries TRBV6-4 and TRBJ2-5; 10 bases match TRBD1. Germline trimming cut 4 bases from V and 3 bases from J; bases unmatched to any gene: 2. The CDR3 is made up of 14 amino acids. Germline CDR1 MRHNA, CDR2 SNTAGT. The CDR3 region is CASSAGTGEETQYF. CDR3 nucleotide sequence: TGTGCCAGCAGTGCCGGGACAGGGGAAGAGACCCAGTACTTC.

The chain employs TRBV14 and TRBJ1-1; D unresolved. The germline V gene has CDR1 SGHDN and CDR2 FVKESK. CDR3 size: 14 residues. Deletions cut 1 base from V and 1 base from J, with 7 bases between. CDR3 sequence reads: CASSQGAENTEAFF. CDR3 DNA sequence: TGTGCCAGCAGCCAAGGGGCGGAGAACACTGAAGCTTTCTTT.

In this sample, this clonotype turned up many times. J is TRBJ1-4 and V is TRBV28; 10 bases line up with TRBD1. Germline assignment: CDR1 MDHEN and CDR2 SYDVKM. The V segment lost 6 bases and the J segment 6 bases; nucleotides outside the gene matches: 13. CDR3 size: 17 residues. The CDR3: CASRGTGVTILYEKLFF. CDR3 DNA sequence: TGTGCCAGCAGGGGGACAGGGGTAACGATTCTGTATGAAAAACTGTTTTTT. The full variable domain, with the rest looked up from reference TRBV28 and TRBJ1-4, is DVKVTQSSRYLVKRTGEKVFLECVQDMDHENMFWYRQDPGLGLRLIYFSYDVKMKEKGDIPEGYSVSREKKERFSLILESASTNQTSMYLCASRGTGVTILYEKLFFGSGTQLSVL.

In its sample, this clonotype was seen many times. V usage is TRBV11-1 and J usage is TRBJ2-7; 7 bases are shared with TRBD1. V gave up 4 bases and J gave up 0 bases; unmatched junction bases: 6. The germline CDR1 and CDR2 sequences are SGHAT and FQDESV (reference sequence). The CDR3 runs to 15 residues. In DNA, the CDR3 is TGTGCCAGCAGCTCCATGGACAGGAGCTCCTACGAGCAGTACTTC. Translation: CASSSMDRSSYEQYF.

The chain employs TRBV12-3 or TRBV12-4 and TRBJ2-5, with TRBD2 matching 7 bases. The ends lost 5 bases at V and 7 bases at J; junction bases unmatched: 16. The length of the CDR3 is 16 residues. CDR3: CASSPYYRGEWGTQYF. The CDR3 bases are TGTGCCAGCAGTCCGTATTACCGGGGGGAATGGGGGACCCAGTACTTC.

The chain couples TRBV20-1 to TRBJ2-3, with TRBD2 matching over 10 bases. The CDR3 contains 16 residues. The V gene's germline CDR1 is DFQATT and CDR2 SNEGSKA (reference sequence). The trim removed 6 bases at V and 1 base at J, leaving 10 bases unmatched. This CDR3 reads CSALITGLAGTDTQYF. CDR3 bases: TGCAGTGCCTTAATAACCGGACTAGCGGGCACAGATACGCAGTATTTT.

The rearrangement joins TRBV4-2 to TRBJ2-1; a weak D match, TRBD2 (5 bases). The CDR3 runs to 16 residues. The V gene's germline CDR1 is LGHNA and CDR2 YNFKEQ. The V and J ends lost 1 base and 0 bases respectively, with 10 bases between them. The CDR3 sequence is CASSQGEAVSYNEQFF. As DNA, the CDR3 is TGTGCCAGCAGCCAAGGCGAAGCGGTCTCCTACAATGAGCAGTTCTTC.

This clonotype came up a few times. The rearrangement joins TRBV24-1 to TRBJ1-1; D call uncertain. The CDR3 totals 12 residues. Trimming took 9 bases from V and 1 from J, leaving 8 bases between them. Germline V gene lookup returns CDR1 KGHDR and CDR2 SFDVKD. CDR3 in amino acids: CATRSWNTEAFF. For the CDR3, the DNA is TGTGCCACCCGGTCTTGGAACACTGAAGCTTTCTTT.